This is a list of T cell receptor beta chains from one sample in a study of T cells in Graves' hyperthyroidism and ophthalmopathy. TCRdb recomputed calls from the multiplex PCR reads with MiXCR, one row per CDR3 protein. Found here are hundreds of thousands of distinct CDR3 sequences, 14% of them singletons; the top ten hold roughly 10%. The sequencing sample was made of blood. The receptors shown here come from a woman aged 18-29 years with Graves' hyperthyroidism. The CDR3 runs from the conserved cysteine through the conserved F or W. Fields, in order: V gene, J gene, clone size, D gene, CDR3 protein, CDR3 DNA. A D gene is named only where the DNA matches it firmly. Part of the rows lack a size; the others show once, few, many or a class for expanded clones.

TRBV30	TRBJ2-7	many	-	CAWSVGRTPPYEQYF	TGTGCCTGGAGTGTAGGGAGGACGCCTCCCTACGAGCAGTACTTC
TRBV3-1	TRBJ2-7	many	TRBD1	CASSLPGQGASEQYF	TGTGCCAGCAGCCTCCCGGGACAGGGGGCTTCCGAGCAGTACTTC
TRBV29-1	TRBJ2-6	-	-	CSVEGGSGANVLTF	TGCAGCGTTGAAGGGGGCTCTGGGGCCAACGTCCTGACTTTC
TRBV15	TRBJ1-5	many	-	CATSANLSSNQPQHF	TGTGCCACCAGCGCTAATCTGAGTAGCAATCAGCCCCAGCATTTT
TRBV6-1	TRBJ2-1	many	-	CASNTWGQNEQFF	TGTGCCAGCAACACCTGGGGCCAGAATGAGCAGTTCTTC
TRBV29-1	TRBJ2-1	few	-	CSVEGQGQSYNEQFF	TGCAGCGTTGAAGGTCAGGGCCAGTCCTACAATGAGCAGTTCTTC
TRBV24-1	TRBJ1-1	-	-	CATGDLLNTEAFF	TGTGCCACCGGTGATTTGTTGAACACTGAAGCTTTCTTT
TRBV10-3	TRBJ2-1	-	TRBD2	CAISEWGGPGDEQFF	TGTGCCATCAGCGAGTGGGGAGGGCCCGGGGATGAGCAGTTCTTC
TRBV20-1	TRBJ2-1	many	-	CSARGLQGNEQFF	TGCAGTGCTAGAGGGCTGCAGGGAAATGAGCAGTTCTTC
TRBV27	TRBJ1-6	few	-	CASSAQATYNSPLHF	TGTGCCAGCAGTGCGCAGGCAACCTATAATTCACCCCTCCACTTT
TRBV29-1	TRBJ2-3	-	-	CSVSIGGQADTQYF	TGCAGCGTTTCCATTGGGGGCCAGGCAGATACGCAGTATTTT
TRBV4-1	TRBJ1-2	few	-	CASSQLQSSYGYTF	TGCGCCAGCAGCCAACTACAGTCCTCCTATGGCTACACCTTC
TRBV4-1	TRBJ2-1	many	-	CASSQEVGNEQFF	TGCGCCAGCAGCCAAGAGGTGGGGAATGAGCAGTTCTTC
TRBV7-9	TRBJ1-4	-	-	CASSRSSGHNEKLFF	TGTGCCAGCAGCCGGAGCTCGGGACATAATGAAAAACTGTTTTTT
TRBV28	TRBJ1-3	many	-	CASSFLGGHDYSGNTIYF	TGTGCCAGCAGTTTCCTCGGTGGGCACGACTACTCTGGAAACACCATATATTTT
TRBV20-1	TRBJ2-7	many	-	CSAPSEMRQYF	TGCAGTGCCCCGAGCGAAATGAGGCAGTACTTC
TRBV28	TRBJ2-1	many	-	CASSSPRGKRSYNEQFF	TGTGCCAGCAGTTCTCCTCGGGGAAAGCGGTCCTACAATGAGCAGTTCTTC
TRBV28	TRBJ1-5	many	-	CASRVFSPRWQPQHF	TGTGCCAGCAGAGTCTTCTCCCCTCGTTGGCAGCCCCAGCATTTT
TRBV29-1	TRBJ2-7	many	-	CSVEVSSDIGLNRYEQYF	TGCAGCGTTGAAGTTTCCTCGGACATCGGTTTGAATCGCTACGAGCAGTACTTC
TRBV12-3/TRBV12-4	TRBJ1-1	many	TRBD1	CASTLSGTGGTEAFF	TGTGCCAGCACCCTGAGCGGGACAGGGGGCACTGAAGCTTTCTTT
TRBV7-6	TRBJ1-4	few	TRBD1	CASSIQGPPTNEKLFF	TGTGCCAGCAGCATACAGGGGCCCCCTACTAATGAAAAACTGTTTTTT
TRBV6-1	TRBJ1-1	few	TRBD1	CASMRQGENTEAFF	TGTGCCAGCATGAGACAGGGGGAGAACACTGAAGCTTTCTTT
TRBV19	TRBJ2-3	-	TRBD2	CASSLSGSLNTQYF	TGTGCCAGTAGTCTGAGCGGGAGTCTAAATACGCAGTATTTT
TRBV20-1	TRBJ2-2	-	-	CSASRPAAGELFF	TGCAGTGCTAGTAGGCCCGCAGCCGGGGAGCTGTTTTTT
TRBV29-1	TRBJ2-3	-	TRBD2	CSVLAGGPSTDTQYF	TGCAGCGTCTTAGCGGGAGGGCCAAGCACAGATACGCAGTATTTT
TRBV9	TRBJ1-1	few	-	CACSVGPNTEAFF	TGTGCCTGCAGCGTAGGCCCGAACACTGAAGCTTTCTTT
TRBV6-1	TRBJ1-6	-	-	CATRGNSPLHF	TGTGCCACCAGAGGCAATTCACCCCTCCACTTT
TRBV24-1	TRBJ2-1	few	TRBD1	CATSATGQGGEYGVYNEQFF	TGTGCCACCAGTGCCACGGGACAGGGAGGAGAATATGGAGTTTACAATGAGCAGTTCTTC
TRBV14	TRBJ2-7	many	-	CASSQGRGPYEQYF	TGTGCCAGCAGCCAAGGTCGGGGTCCCTACGAGCAGTACTTC
TRBV29-1	TRBJ2-7	many	-	CSVVREYEQYF	TGCAGCGTTGTACGGGAATACGAGCAGTACTTC
TRBV7-9	TRBJ2-1	many	-	CASSLRGSSSYNEQFF	TGTGCCAGCAGCTTACGCGGTTCTAGCTCCTACAATGAGCAGTTCTTC
TRBV30	TRBJ1-2	few	TRBD1	CAWSGLTGTGGDGYGYTF	TGTGCCTGGAGCGGCCTGACCGGGACAGGGGGCGACGGCTATGGCTACACCTTC
TRBV6-2/TRBV6-3	TRBJ2-2	few	TRBD1	CASKQSGTGGTGELFF	TGTGCCAGCAAACAAAGTGGAACAGGGGGCACCGGGGAGCTGTTTTTT
TRBV2	TRBJ1-1	-	-	CASSSMGNTEAFF	TGTGCCAGCAGTTCAATGGGAAACACTGAAGCTTTCTTT
TRBV6-1	TRBJ2-3	many	TRBD2	CASRTTAPGLGPADTQYF	TGTGCCAGCAGGACCACAGCCCCGGGACTAGGTCCCGCAGATACGCAGTATTTT
TRBV20-1	TRBJ2-7	many	TRBD2	CSAQRSSGSPYEQYF	TGCAGTGCTCAGCGCTCTAGCGGGTCCCCCTACGAGCAGTACTTC
TRBV3-1	TRBJ2-7	few	-	CASSQVQAQYF	TGTGCCAGCAGCCAAGTGCAAGCGCAGTACTTC
TRBV19	TRBJ2-4	once	TRBD1	CASRIDRAVKNIQYF	TGTGCCAGTAGAATCGACAGGGCTGTCAAAAACATTCAGTACTTC
TRBV12-3/TRBV12-4	TRBJ2-1	many	TRBD1	CASGKQGTVNNEQFF	TGTGCCAGCGGGAAACAGGGGACCGTAAACAATGAGCAGTTCTTC
TRBV12-3/TRBV12-4	TRBJ2-7	many	TRBD2	CASSWTSGEQYF	TGTGCCAGCAGCTGGACTAGCGGCGAGCAGTACTTC
TRBV19	TRBJ2-1	-	-	CASGGRSSNEQFF	TGTGCCAGTGGGGGCCGCAGTTCCAATGAGCAGTTCTTC
TRBV28	TRBJ1-6	few	-	CASTQTGSYNSPLHF	TGTGCCAGCACCCAAACGGGCTCCTATAATTCACCCCTCCACTTT
TRBV20-1	TRBJ2-3	many	TRBD2	CSASGRAVGDTQYF	TGCAGTGCTAGCGGGAGGGCGGTGGGAGATACGCAGTATTTT
TRBV11-2	TRBJ2-2	-	-	CASSLTFRVGGELFF	TGTGCCAGCAGCCTTACATTTCGGGTTGGCGGGGAGCTGTTTTTT
TRBV6-2/TRBV6-3	TRBJ2-2	many	TRBD1	CASSYSGTGYTGELFF	TGTGCCAGCAGTTACAGCGGGACAGGGTACACCGGGGAGCTGTTTTTT
TRBV28	TRBJ2-7	many	TRBD2	CASSPPGLGSYEQYF	TGTGCCAGCAGTCCGCCGGGACTAGGCTCCTACGAGCAGTACTTC
TRBV19	TRBJ2-1	few	-	CASSIDLDLSSYNEQFF	TGTGCCAGTAGTATTGACCTAGACTTGAGCTCCTACAATGAGCAGTTCTTC
TRBV28	TRBJ2-3	-	-	CASRPTIESRSGTQYF	TGTGCCAGCAGACCCACTATCGAATCCCGGTCGGGGACGCAGTATTTT
TRBV7-2	TRBJ2-7	many	TRBD2	CASSLALAGFSYEQYF	TGTGCCAGCAGCTTAGCTCTAGCGGGGTTTTCCTACGAGCAGTACTTC
TRBV30	TRBJ2-3	few	-	CAWSMAGSTDTQYF	TGTGCCTGGAGTATGGCGGGGAGCACAGATACGCAGTATTTT
TRBV6-5	TRBJ2-2	-	-	CASSYVLSRHTGELFF	TGTGCCAGCAGTTACGTTCTCAGCCGGCACACCGGGGAGCTGTTTTTT
TRBV5-6	TRBJ2-1	few	-	CASSWDLTYNEQFF	TGTGCCAGCAGCTGGGACCTGACCTACAATGAGCAGTTCTTC
TRBV6-1	TRBJ2-7	many	-	CASSSPGPRPPYEQYF	TGTGCCAGCAGTAGTCCGGGACCCCGACCTCCCTACGAGCAGTACTTC
TRBV12-3/TRBV12-4	TRBJ1-1	many	-	CASSFTLSDAEAFF	TGTGCCAGCAGTTTTACTCTCTCGGACGCTGAAGCTTTCTTT
TRBV12-3/TRBV12-4	TRBJ2-1	many	-	CASRQTNEQFF	TGTGCCAGCAGGCAGACCAATGAGCAGTTCTTC